This T cell receptor beta chain was found in a study of identical twins. TCRdb re-called the 5' RACE reads through MiXCR, storing one row per CDR3 protein. Among about 690,000 distinct CDR3 sequences listed, 5.5% to 7.5% were seen once. Germline CDR1 reads ENHRY; CDR2 reads SYGVKD. The CDR3 is 16 residues long. V was trimmed by 3 bases and J by 1 base, leaving 13 bases between them. The sequence was collected from a man between 18 and 29 years old in good health. The material sequenced was naive T cells sorted from blood. V usage is TRBV10-3 and J usage is TRBJ2-1; D is ambiguous. CDR3 protein: CAISDMASLSYNEQFF. CDR3 nucleotides: TGTGCCATCAGTGATATGGCCTCCCTATCCTACAATGAGCAGTTCTTC.